The present entry profiles one T cell receptor (beta chain) with its context. These data come from a study of T cell changes during pregnancy in multiple sclerosis. The method was immunoSEQ multiplex PCR; TCRdb's version includes in-frame clones alone and lacks a portion of them. The table records about 55,000 clones, over 80% of them present only once. The CDR3 is 17 amino acids. Trimming took 10 bases from V and 7 from J; bases not matched to a gene: 17. Germline CDR1 and CDR2: SNHLY and FYNNEI. Specimen: CD4+ T cells from peripheral blood mononuclear cells, collected in the first trimester of pregnancy. The source of this sequence is a female donor with multiple sclerosis, enrolled in a pregnancy study. The rearrangement links TRBV2 to TRBJ2-1; TRBD2 agrees at 12 bases. CDR3 sequence reads: CATRLAGVPLNLNEQFF. DNA of the CDR3: TGTGCCACTAGACTAGCGGGAGTTCCCCTTAATTTGAATGAGCAGTTCTTC.